This TCR beta chain was found in a study of blood T cell repertoires in COVID-19. TCRdb keeps only in-frame clones here, not all; method: immunoSEQ multiplex PCR. The table shows fewer than 300,000 clones, with more than 85% occurring only once. Sequencing was performed on peripheral blood. This receptor was obtained from a woman in her 30s with COVID-19, enrolled during active disease.

This CDR3 reads CASSLGGQGARNTEAFF. CDR3 nucleotides: TGTGCCAGCAGCTTGGGAGGACAGGGGGCGCGGAACACTGAAGCTTTCTTT. The J gene is TRBJ1-1, the V gene TRBV11-3; 11 nucleotides line up with TRBD1. The germline V gene has CDR1 SGHNT and CDR2 YENEEA. The CDR3 runs to 17 residues. Unmatched junction bases numbered 7, after V lost 3 bases and J lost 1 base. Based on the CDR3 plus reference TRBV11-3 and TRBJ1-1, the full variable domain is EAGVVQSPRYKIIEKKQPVAFWCNPISGHNTLYWYLQNLGQGPELLIRYENEEAVDDSQLPKDRFSAERLKGVDSTLKIQPAELGDSAVYLCASSLGGQGARNTEAFFGQGTRLTVV.